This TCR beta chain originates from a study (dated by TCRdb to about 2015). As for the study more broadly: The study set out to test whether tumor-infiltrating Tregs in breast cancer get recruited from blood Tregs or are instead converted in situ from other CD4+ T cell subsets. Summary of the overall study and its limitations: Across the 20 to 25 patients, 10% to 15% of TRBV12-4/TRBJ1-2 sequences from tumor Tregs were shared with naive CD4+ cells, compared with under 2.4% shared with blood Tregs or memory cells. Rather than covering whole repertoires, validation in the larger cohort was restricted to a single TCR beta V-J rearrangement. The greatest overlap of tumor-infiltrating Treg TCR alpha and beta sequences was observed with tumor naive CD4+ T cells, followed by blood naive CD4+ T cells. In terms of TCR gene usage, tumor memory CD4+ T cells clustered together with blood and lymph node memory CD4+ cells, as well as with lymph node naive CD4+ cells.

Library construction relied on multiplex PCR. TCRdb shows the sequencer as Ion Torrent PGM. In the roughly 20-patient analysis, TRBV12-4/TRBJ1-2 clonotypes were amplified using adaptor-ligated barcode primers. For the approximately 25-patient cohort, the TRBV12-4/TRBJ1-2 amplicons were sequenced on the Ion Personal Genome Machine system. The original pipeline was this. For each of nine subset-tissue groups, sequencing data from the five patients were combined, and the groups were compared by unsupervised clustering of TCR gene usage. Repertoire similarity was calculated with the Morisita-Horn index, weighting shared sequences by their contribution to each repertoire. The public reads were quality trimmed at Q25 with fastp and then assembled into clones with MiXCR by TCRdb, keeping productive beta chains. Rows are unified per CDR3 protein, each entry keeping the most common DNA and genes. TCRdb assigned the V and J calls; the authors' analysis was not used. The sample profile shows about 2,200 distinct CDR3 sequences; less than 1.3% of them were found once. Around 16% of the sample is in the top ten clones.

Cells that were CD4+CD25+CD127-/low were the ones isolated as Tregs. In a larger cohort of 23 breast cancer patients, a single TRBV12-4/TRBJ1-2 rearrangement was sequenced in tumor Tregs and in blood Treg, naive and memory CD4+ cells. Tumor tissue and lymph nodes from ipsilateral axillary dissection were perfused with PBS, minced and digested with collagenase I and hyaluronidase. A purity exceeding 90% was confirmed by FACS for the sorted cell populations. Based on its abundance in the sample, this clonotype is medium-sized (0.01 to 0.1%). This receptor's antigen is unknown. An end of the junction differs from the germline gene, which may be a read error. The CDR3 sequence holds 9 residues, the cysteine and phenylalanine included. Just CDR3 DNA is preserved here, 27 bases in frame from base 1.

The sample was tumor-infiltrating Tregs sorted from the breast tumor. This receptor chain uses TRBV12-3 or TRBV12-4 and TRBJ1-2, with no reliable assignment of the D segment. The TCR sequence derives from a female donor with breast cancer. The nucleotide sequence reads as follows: TGTGCCAGCAGCCCGGGCGGCGCCTTC. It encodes CASSPGGAF.